The next 29 T cell receptor beta chains were all read from a single sample in a study of T-cell memory formation after mild COVID-19 (dated by TCRdb to the early 2020s). Preparation of the library involved 5' RACE. Sequencing was carried out with an Illumina NovaSeq 6000. TCRdb passed the public sequencing reads through fastp at Q25 and MiXCR, retaining productive beta sequences. Each record represents a unique CDR3 protein, reported with the most common genes and DNA among its rows. Recorded for this sample are roughly 180,000 distinct CDR3 sequences; 11% of them occurred a single time. The ten top clones hold approximately 3.8% of the sample. Sequenced input: PBMCs or a T cell subset sorted from them (not recorded which). These receptors came from a man younger than 30 who had mild COVID-19 (a few samples of this study predate the infection). The sample titles of this study are shuffled in the database, so cell type and time point are left out; the donor was told from shared clones.

This clonotype was detected ten times or more. V and J are TRBV12-3 or TRBV12-4 and TRBJ1-1; possible D gene TRBD1, 5 bases. Trimming left V 10 bases short and J 5 bases short, with 17 bases between. The length of the CDR3 is 13 residues. The CDR3 here is CATLRTQGTEAFF. The DNA of the CDR3 is TGTGCCACTCTCCGGACCCAGGGAACTGAAGCTTTCTTT.

This clonotype has at least ten counts. This chain uses TRBV18 with TRBJ2-5; the D is unclear. V lost 3 bases, J lost 2 bases, and 10 bases lay in between. The CDR3 runs to 14 residues. Germline-derived CDR1 and CDR2 are KGHSH and LQKENI. The CDR3 loop is CASSPTHSQETQYF. The CDR3 nucleotides read TGTGCCAGCTCACCTACCCATAGTCAAGAGACCCAGTACTTC.

This clonotype appeared a few times. The chain couples TRBV11-1 to TRBJ2-5, with 10 bases aligning to TRBD2. Germline CDR1 reads SGHAT; CDR2 reads FQDESV (reference sequence). With 4 bases clipped from V and 1 base from J, the junction kept 6 bases outside the gene matches. The length of the CDR3 is 16 residues. The DNA of the CDR3 is TGTGCCAGCAGCTCGGCCTTAGCGGGGGGCCAAGAGACCCAGTACTTC. Its translation: CASSSALAGGQETQYF.

The V call is TRBV9, the J call TRBJ2-1; D not certain. V was shortened by 0 bases and J by 5 bases, with 12 bases between the two germline ends. Germline loops: CDR1 SGDLS, CDR2 YYNGEE. The CDR3 loop spans 15 amino acids. The CDR3 loop reads CASSVGVGSHNEQFF. The CDR3 DNA sequence: TGTGCCAGCAGCGTAGGTGTGGGGTCCCACAATGAGCAGTTCTTC.

V and J are TRBV5-4 and TRBJ2-7; possibly TRBD2 for D (5 bases). V lost 3 bases and J 6 bases, leaving 10 bases between the germline ends. Germline V gene lookup returns CDR1 SGHNT and CDR2 YYREEE (reference sequence). The CDR3 loop spans 12 amino acids. For the CDR3, the DNA is TGTGCCAGCAGCTCGCCGGGAAGCGAGCAGTACTTC. Its protein is CASSSPGSEQYF.

The chain carries TRBV5-1 and TRBJ2-3; TRBD1 aligns across 8 bases. The CDR3 length is 15 residues. The junction had 5 bases not matched to a gene; V was cut back by 4 bases and J by 1 base. Germline V gene data show CDR1 as SGHRS and CDR2 as YFSETQ. The CDR3 DNA follows: TGCGCCAGCAGCCCCGGACAGGGCCGCACAGATACGCAGTATTTT. It specifies CASSPGQGRTDTQYF.

The table lists this clonotype with a few counts. This sequence joins TRBV7-2 and TRBJ2-7, with 8 bases fitting TRBD2. From germline, CDR1 is SGHTA and CDR2 FQGNSA. The CDR3 is 14 residues long. The V segment lost 2 bases and the J segment 6 bases; nucleotides outside the gene matches: 6. This chain's CDR3 is CASSLPAGGPEQYF. Here the CDR3 DNA reads TGTGCCAGCAGCTTACCGGCGGGGGGACCCGAGCAGTACTTC.

This clonotype has a count of ten or more. The CDR3 protein is CASSPRTQQETQYF. The CDR3 nucleotides read TGTGCCAGCTCACCGCGGACGCAACAAGAGACCCAGTACTTC. The chain has TRBV18 and TRBJ2-5; unclear D gene. From germline, CDR1 is KGHSH and CDR2 LQKENI. This CDR3 has 14 residues. The V end lost 3 bases, the J end lost 2 bases, and 10 bases lay between the germline ends.

The V gene is TRBV2, the J gene TRBJ1-6; TRBD1 might be the D (5 bases). The CDR3 loop spans 13 amino acids. The V gene lost 6 bases and the J gene lost 8 bases, with 11 bases spanning the gap. Germline lookup yields CDR1 SNHLY and CDR2 FYNNEI. This CDR3 reads CASREGPYSPLHF. The CDR3 DNA reads as TGTGCCAGCAGGGAGGGACCATATTCACCCCTCCACTTT.

The chain couples TRBV2 to TRBJ2-7, with 9 positions matching TRBD1. CDR1 is SNHLY and CDR2 is FYNNEI in the germline V gene. V gave up 6 bases and J gave up 3 bases; unmatched junction bases: 6. The CDR3 loop spans 14 amino acids. CDR3 DNA: TGTGCCAGCAGCTTGGACAGGGGTGACTACGAGCAGTACTTC. Translation: CASSLDRGDYEQYF.

This sequence joins TRBV12-5 and TRBJ2-3, with 14 bases fitting TRBD2. Germline CDR1 and CDR2: LGHNT and FRNRAP. The V gene end was trimmed by 7 bases and the J gene end by 2 bases; junction bases not matched to a gene: 5. The CDR3 length is 16 residues. The CDR3 loop reads CASARLAGGTTDTQYF. As DNA, the CDR3 is TGTGCTAGTGCCAGACTAGCGGGGGGGACCACAGATACGCAGTATTTT.

The V and J genes are TRBV10-3 and TRBJ1-2; D perhaps matches TRBD1 (6 bases). CDR3 size: 13 residues. V was pared by 10 bases and J by 6 bases, with 18 bases between. CDR1 and CDR2 (germline): ENHRY, SYGVKD. CDR3 sequence: CATRSGEANGYTF. DNA for the CDR3: TGTGCCACCCGTTCAGGGGAGGCGAATGGCTACACCTTC.

V gene TRBV20-1 combines with J gene TRBJ2-1; D may be TRBD2 (6 bases). Between the trimmed V and J ends, which lost 4 bases and 0 bases, there was a span of 16 bases. CDR3 length: 16 residues. Germline CDR1 reads DFQATT; CDR2 reads SNEGSKA (reference sequence). This chain's CDR3 is CSAILGRESSYNEQFF. As DNA, the CDR3 is TGCAGTGCTATTTTAGGTCGGGAGAGCTCCTACAATGAGCAGTTCTTC.

This chain links TRBV4-3 with TRBJ1-1; D unresolved. Germline CDR1 LGHNA, CDR2 YSLEER. The germline V and J ends were trimmed by 0 bases and 7 bases, with 9 bases remaining between them. The CDR3 spans 13 residues. Here the CDR3 reads CASSQDLGSEAFF. CDR3 nucleotides: TGCGCCAGCAGCCAAGATCTAGGCAGTGAAGCTTTCTTT.

This clonotype appeared a few times. The chain couples TRBV12-3 or TRBV12-4 to TRBJ2-3, with D tentatively TRBD1 (6 bases). The ends were cut back, 6 bases at V and 2 bases at J, with 18 bases in the middle. The CDR3 runs 16 residues. The CDR3 loop is CASSPGQSTFTDTQYF. In DNA, the CDR3 is TGTGCCAGCAGCCCAGGACAGTCGACCTTCACAGATACGCAGTATTTT.

V and J are TRBV25-1 and TRBJ1-6; a weak D match, TRBD1 (5 bases). The CDR3 totals 17 residues. Germline V gene data show CDR1 as MGHDK and CDR2 as SYGVNS. V lost 1 base and J 5 bases, leaving 15 bases between the germline ends. The CDR3 nucleotides read TGTGCCAGCAGTGAATGGGGCTCGGGGGGTCATAATTCACCCCTCCACTTT. Its translation is CASSEWGSGGHNSPLHF. Full variable domain (remainder filled in from reference TRBV25-1 and TRBJ1-6): EADIYQTPRYLVIGTGKKITLECSQTMGHDKMYWYQQDPGMELHLIHYSYGVNSTEKGDLSSESTVSRIRTEHFPLTLESARPSHTSQYLCASSEWGSGGHNSPLHFGNGTRLTVT.

The table lists this clonotype with a few counts. The CDR3 DNA sequence: TGCAGTGCAGAGACAGATTCCTCCTACGAGCAGTACTTC. Its translation is CSAETDSSYEQYF. This chain joins TRBV20-1 and TRBJ2-7, with a possible D match to TRBD1 (5 bases). This CDR3 has 13 amino acids. Germline V CDR1 and CDR2: DFQATT, SNEGSKA (reference sequence). Trimming shortened V by 6 bases and J by 0 bases, and 12 bases separated the two germline ends.

J is TRBJ2-3 and V is TRBV15; 8 nucleotides align to TRBD1. Germline assignment: CDR1 LNHNV and CDR2 YYDKDF (reference sequence). This CDR3 contains 15 residues. V gave up 5 bases and J gave up 2 bases; unmatched junction bases: 6. CDR3 in DNA: TGTGCCACCAGCGGGGGACAGGCCCTCACAGATACGCAGTATTTT. It codes for CATSGGQALTDTQYF.

This clonotype was seen more than once but under ten times. This chain joins TRBV20-1 and TRBJ2-7; TRBD1 matches at 8 bases. This CDR3 has 13 amino acids. The ends lost 6 bases at V and 2 bases at J; junction bases unmatched: 6. Germline V lookup: CDR1 DFQATT, CDR2 SNEGSKA (reference sequence). DNA for the CDR3: TGCAGTGCCGTGGACAGGGCCACCTACGAGCAGTACGTC. Its translation: CSAVDRATYEQYV.

The rearrangement uses TRBV2 and TRBJ2-5, with D uncertain. This CDR3 is 15 amino acids long. Germline CDR1 and CDR2: SNHLY and FYNNEI. Trimming left V 7 bases short and J 1 base short, with 16 bases between. CDR3 nucleotide sequence: TGTGCCAGCAAGGCTCCTCGGACGCCCCAAGAGACCCAGTACTTC. It translates to CASKAPRTPQETQYF.

This clonotype was picked up a small number of times. This chain joins TRBV9 and TRBJ1-2; 7 bases line up with TRBD1. CDR3 size: 15 residues. The V gene end was trimmed by 4 bases and the J gene end by 1 base; junction bases not matched to a gene: 7. Germline-derived CDR1 and CDR2 are SGDLS and YYNGEE. Here the CDR3 DNA reads TGTGCCAGCAGCCGAACAGGGGCGTATAACTATGGCTACACCTTC. Protein sequence: CASSRTGAYNYGYTF.

This chain links TRBV25-1 with TRBJ1-2; no definite D call. Trimming pared 0 bases from V and 13 bases from J, leaving 9 bases between. Germline V CDR1 and CDR2: MGHDK, SYGVNS. The CDR3 consists of 11 residues. The CDR3 is CASSEYQVVTF. In DNA, the CDR3 is TGTGCCAGCAGTGAATACCAGGTCGTCACCTTC.

The sample holds a few counts of this clonotype. The DNA for the CDR3 is TGTGCCAGTAGTAAGCAGGGGTTTGGCACAGATACGCAGTATTTT. The encoded protein is CASSKQGFGTDTQYF. The V gene is TRBV19, the J gene TRBJ2-3, with TRBD1 as a possible D gene (6 bases). This CDR3 spans 15 amino acids. The V gene's germline CDR1 is LNHDA and CDR2 SQIVND (reference sequence). The V end was cut by 4 bases, the J end by 1 base, with 12 bases between. Full variable domain (outside the CDR3, taken from reference TRBV19 and TRBJ2-3): DGGITQSPKYLFRKEGQNVTLSCEQNLNHDAMYWYRQDPGQGLRLIYYSQIVNDFQKGDIAEGYSVSREKKESFPLTVTSAQKNPTAFYLCASSKQGFGTDTQYFGPGTRLTVL.

This clonotype was seen at least ten times. The chain has TRBV7-2 and TRBJ1-6, with unresolved D. Deletions cut 5 bases from V and 9 bases from J, with 11 bases between. From germline, CDR1 is SGHTA and CDR2 FQGNSA. This CDR3 is 13 amino acids long. CDR3 in amino acids: CASSPSGGSPLHF. In DNA form, the CDR3 reads TGTGCCAGCAGCCCATCCGGAGGTTCACCCCTCCACTTT.

This clonotype was counted at least ten times. This sequence joins TRBV2 and TRBJ2-1; D is unclear. V gave up 6 bases and J gave up 1 base, with 13 bases separating them. This CDR3 has 15 residues. Germline lookup yields CDR1 SNHLY and CDR2 FYNNEI. The CDR3 nucleotides read TGTGCCAGCAGGGGGTTCAATGGGTCCTACAATGAGCAGTTCTTC. This sequence encodes CASRGFNGSYNEQFF. Supplemented by reference TRBV2 and TRBJ2-1, the full variable domain reads EPEVTQTPSHQVTQMGQEVILRCVPISNHLYFYWYRQILGQKVEFLVSFYNNEISEKSEIFDDQFSVERPDGSNFTLKIRSTKLEDSAMYFCASRGFNGSYNEQFFGPGTRLTVL.

There are a few counts of this clonotype. The junction departs from germline at one end; a sequencing error may be responsible. The chain uses TRBV2 and TRBJ2-5, with 9 bases identical to TRBD1. The CDR3 covers 12 residues. CDR1 is SNHLY and CDR2 is FYNNEI in the germline V gene. The CDR3 reads CASSERDRVNGF. CDR3 DNA: TGTGCCAGCAGTGAGCGGGACAGGGTAAATGGCTTC.

This clonotype was counted only a few times. The rearrangement joins TRBV20-1 to TRBJ2-5; 7 bases match TRBD2. This CDR3 has 15 amino acids. Per germline, CDR1 DFQATT and CDR2 SNEGSKA (reference sequence). V lost 2 bases to trimming and J lost 1 base; unmatched junction nucleotides: 7. The CDR3 region has the DNA TGCAGTGCTAGAACCCAGGGCGGGGGCCAAGAGACCCAGTACTTC. Translation gives CSARTQGGGQETQYF.

The chain uses TRBV6-2 or TRBV6-3 and TRBJ2-2; unclear D gene. This CDR3 region has 14 residues. V was clipped by 6 bases and J by 2 bases, with 10 bases between them. The V gene's germline CDR1 is MNHEY and CDR2 SVGEGT. As DNA, the CDR3 is TGTGCCAGCAGCCGAGACACTAACACCGGGGAGCTGTTTTTT. The encoded protein is CASSRDTNTGELFF.

This clonotype was seen a few times. V gene TRBV27 combines with J gene TRBJ2-1; 7 nucleotides line up with TRBD1. Germline assignment: CDR1 MNHEY and CDR2 SMNVEV (reference sequence). Trimming removed 5 bases from V and 6 bases from J; junction bases left unmatched: 7. The CDR3 loop spans 14 amino acids. CDR3 sequence (DNA): TGTGCCAGCAGTCTAAGTCCAGGGGGCAATGAGCAGTTCTTC. Amino acid sequence: CASSLSPGGNEQFF.